This T cell receptor beta chain was found in a study of Ad26.COV2.S vaccination and SARS-CoV-2 variants. About the study: Once, or twice with 56 days between doses, Ad26.COV2.S was given intramuscularly.

Germline V lookup: CDR1 LGHDT, CDR2 YNNKEL (reference sequence). This CDR3 is 16 amino acids long. V was shortened by 1 base and J by 0 bases, with 10 bases between the two germline ends. Study results and limitations: TCR breadth and depth estimates may have understated total T cell responses.

On this clone: What it binds is unknown.

As for treatment: about 20 received Ad26.COV2.S at low or high dose, single or two shots; about 5 received placebo; per-sample allocation not given. Sampling happened 63 days after the first vaccine or placebo injection. Its platform was an Ad26 vector, and its expressed antigen was Wuhan-strain SARS-CoV-2 spike. Using immunoSEQ multiplex PCR, the repertoire was profiled, and TCRdb retains in-frame clones only, with some absent. The data hold around 320,000 clones, with about nine tenths observed a single time. The rearrangement uses TRBV3-1 (or the pseudogene TRBV3-2) and TRBJ1-3; the D is unclear. This TCR was recovered from a person between 18 and 65 years old who received the Ad26.COV2.S COVID-19 vaccine or a placebo. Sequences were derived from peripheral blood, sampled in a trial of Ad26.COV2.S vaccine versus placebo. The CDR3 region has the DNA TGTGCCAGCAGCCAAGGGACCATAAGCTCTGGAAACACCATATATTTT. Protein product: CASSQGTISSGNTIYF.